The sequence of this T cell receptor (beta chain) was determined in a study of control samples from healthy donors and cancer patients. Data came from immunoSEQ multiplex PCR; TCRdb stores just in-frame clones and leaves some out. Of over 150,000 clones listed, more than 90% are singletons. V shed 2 bases, J shed 0 bases, and the junction held 4 bases outside the gene matches. CDR1 is MNHNY and CDR2 is SVGAGI in the germline V gene (reference sequence). The CDR3 sequence is 16 residues long. The chain uses TRBV6-6 and TRBJ2-3, with 8 nucleotides matching TRBD1. Input material: blood. The TCR was taken from a woman between 35 and 50 years old in good health. CDR3 protein: CASSYDRGSSTDTQYF. The CDR3 DNA is TGTGCCAGCAGTTACGACAGGGGAAGTAGCACAGATACGCAGTATTTT.